Following are 3 T cell receptor beta chains from one sample sequenced in a study of CD8+ T cells in alopecia areata. Extracted RNA was reverse transcribed, and the resulting cDNA served as sequencing template. The repertoire was sequenced with immunoSEQ multiplex PCR; TCRdb's copy has only in-frame clones and lacks some. The data show some 190,000 clones, about 60% seen once. This sample's treatment: oral pan-JAK inhibitor, 5-10 mg twice daily. The starting material was CD4+ T cells sorted from blood, obtained at week 4, from a patient treated with tofacitinib. The receptor source for this set is a human donor with alopecia areata.

V is TRBV7-2 and J is TRBJ2-7; a weak D match, TRBD1 (5 bases). V dropped 9 bases and J dropped 5 bases, with 11 bases sitting between them. Germline CDR1 is SGHTA and CDR2 is FQGNSA. CDR3 length: 11 amino acids. The CDR3 here is CASRGNHEQYF. CDR3 nucleotide sequence: TGTGCCAGTAGGGGTAACCACGAGCAGTACTTC.

The J gene is TRBJ2-7, the V gene TRBV6-5; TRBD1 might be the D (6 bases). This CDR3 has 11 residues. Trimming left V 6 bases short and J 11 bases short, with 14 bases between. The germline V gene has CDR1 MNHEY and CDR2 SVGAGI. CDR3 residues: CASRGDIVEYF. CDR3 in DNA: TGTGCCAGCAGAGGGGACATCGTCGAGTACTTC.

The V gene is TRBV9, the J gene TRBJ2-1; TRBD1 matches 10 bases. CDR1 SGDLS and CDR2 YYNGEE come from the germline V gene. With 3 bases clipped from V and 4 bases from J, the junction kept 4 bases outside the gene matches. CDR3 length: 15 amino acids. In nucleotides, the CDR3 is TGTGCCAGCAGCGCAGGGACAGGGGCATACAATGAGCAGTTCTTC. This codes for CASSAGTGAYNEQFF.